Listed below are T cell receptor beta chains from one sample, sequenced in a study of T-cell memory formation after mild COVID-19. TCRdb re-called the 5' RACE reads with MiXCR, one entry per CDR3 protein. The sample carries about 49,000 distinct CDR3 sequences, over 6.5% recorded once. Sequencing used PBMCs or a T cell subset sorted from them (not recorded which). Receptor source: a man aged 18 to 30 who had mild COVID-19 (a few samples of this study predate the infection). Cell type and time point are not known. Each CDR3 is given without its conserved first and last residue. A D gene is named only where the DNA matches it firmly.

v_gene: TRBV7-2
d_gene: TRBD2
CDR3aa: ASSTSGGAGIEQF

v_gene: TRBV20-1
d_gene: .
CDR3aa: SARHRAHYGYT

v_gene: TRBV7-3
d_gene: TRBD2
CDR3aa: ASSSRLAGRSSYEQY

v_gene: TRBV6-5
d_gene: TRBD1
CDR3aa: ASSYGLQGEYT

v_gene: TRBV5-1
d_gene: TRBD1
CDR3aa: ASSDTGTGDTGELF

v_gene: TRBV5-1
d_gene: TRBD1
CDR3aa: ASSQQGNYNEQF

v_gene: TRBV29-1
d_gene: TRBD1
CDR3aa: SARQGVDTEAF

v_gene: TRBV5-6
d_gene: .
CDR3aa: ASSPGTQETQY

v_gene: TRBV12-3/TRBV12-4
d_gene: TRBD1
CDR3aa: ASSVGYGTGMPGELF

v_gene: TRBV7-8
d_gene: .
CDR3aa: ASSPREQMNTEAF

v_gene: TRBV7-2
d_gene: TRBD2
CDR3aa: ASSISSGNEQF

v_gene: TRBV18
d_gene: .
CDR3aa: ASSPGQNTGELF